The clone carrying this TCR beta chain was picked up one time. Its antigen is still unknown. This sample was included in a study of post-analysis software for immune sequencing data. Whole-study results and caveats: A handful of TRBV segments were significantly more frequent in patients than in controls. TRBV5-6, TRBV5-1 and TRBV20-1 were among these segments.

Unique molecular identifiers had been added to the TCR beta cDNA libraries. TCRdb processed the PCR reads anew with MiXCR; each CDR3 protein has one entry. The sample holds fewer than 700,000 distinct CDR3 sequences; around 47% are singletons and the top ten take 1.5% to 2%. The CDR3 spans 12 residues. The germline V gene encodes CDR1 SQVTM and CDR2 ANQGSEA. The receptor was derived from a girl aged 10 to 17 with multiple sclerosis. V and J are TRBV29-1 and TRBJ2-7, with D tentatively TRBD1 or TRBD2 (6 bases each). The DNA end is more similar to TRBJ2-5, so the J call may be wrong. The sample taken for sequencing was blood. The CDR3 DNA follows: TGCAGCGTTCGGGCCAAGGGGGGGACCCAGTACTTC. It is translated as CSVRAKGGTQYF.